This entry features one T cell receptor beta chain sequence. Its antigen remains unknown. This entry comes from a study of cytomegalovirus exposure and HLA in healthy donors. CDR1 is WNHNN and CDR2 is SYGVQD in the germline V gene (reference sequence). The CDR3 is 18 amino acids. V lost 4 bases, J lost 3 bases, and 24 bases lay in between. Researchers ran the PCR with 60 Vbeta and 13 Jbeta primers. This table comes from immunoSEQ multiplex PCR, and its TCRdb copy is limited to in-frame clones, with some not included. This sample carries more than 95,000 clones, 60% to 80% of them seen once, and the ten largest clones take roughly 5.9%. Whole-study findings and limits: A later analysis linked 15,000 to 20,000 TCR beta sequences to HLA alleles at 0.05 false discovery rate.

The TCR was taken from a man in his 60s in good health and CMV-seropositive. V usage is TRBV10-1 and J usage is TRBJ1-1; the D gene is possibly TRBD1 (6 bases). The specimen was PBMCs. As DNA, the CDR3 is TGCGCCAGCAGTGTCCGGGACACCTTATCTATGCTGTACACTGAAGCTTTCTTT. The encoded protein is CASSVRDTLSMLYTEAFF.